This TCR beta chain was captured in a study of T cell clones after liver transplantation. The repertoire was sequenced with immunoSEQ multiplex PCR; TCRdb's copy has only in-frame clones and lacks some. Here the sample spans 75,000 to 100,000 clones, 80% to 85% being singletons. Trimming removed 5 bases from V and 4 bases from J, with 11 bases in between. This CDR3 region has 13 residues. From germline, CDR1 is SGHTA and CDR2 FQGNSA. This clonotype was sampled from a human patient who received a liver transplant. The T cells may come from the graft donor. Sequencing used CD4+ T cells from blood, obtained about 46 months after liver transplant. The V gene is TRBV7-2, the J gene TRBJ1-2, with D unresolved. In DNA, the CDR3 is TGTGCCAGCAGCCTACTCAGTACCTATGGCTACACCTTC. This gives the protein CASSLLSTYGYTF.